The 32 T cell receptor beta chains in this list originate from one sample, sequenced in a study of human T cells and chemical hapten exposure. Unfractionated whole blood was the source of the extracted total RNA. Via MiXCR, TCRdb re-called the 5' RACE reads, giving one row per CDR3 protein. The table has 100,000 to 120,000 distinct CDR3 sequences, approximately 20% seen once. The source of these receptors is a human donor in good health.

This clonotype was recorded a few times. The V and J genes are TRBV28 and TRBJ2-7, with a weak D call TRBD2 (6 bases). V was pared by 1 base and J by 2 bases, with 12 bases between. The germline gives CDR1 MDHEN, CDR2 SYDVKM. The CDR3 extends over 15 amino acids. CDR3 sequence (DNA): TGTGCCAGCAGTTTATCGGGGGTACCGACCTACGAGCAGTACTTC. This gives the protein CASSLSGVPTYEQYF.

Many counts were recorded for this clonotype. The chain recombines TRBV2 with TRBJ1-5; 11 bases align to TRBD1. V lost 6 bases to trimming and J lost 7 bases; unmatched junction nucleotides: 5. This CDR3 spans 14 amino acids. Per germline, CDR1 SNHLY and CDR2 FYNNEI. The CDR3 reads CASRDRGPRQPQHF. The CDR3 DNA is TGTGCCAGCAGGGACAGGGGGCCGAGGCAGCCCCAGCATTTT.

V is TRBV10-3 and J is TRBJ2-3; weak D call: TRBD2 (5 bases). The germline CDR1 and CDR2 sequences are ENHRY and SYGVKD. The CDR3 is 14 residues long. Deletions cut 8 bases from V and 2 bases from J, with 14 bases between. DNA of the CDR3: TGTGCCATCCGGTCTAGCCTCAACACAGATACGCAGTATTTT. Encoded protein: CAIRSSLNTDTQYF.

This clonotype was seen many times. The gene calls are TRBV5-6 and TRBJ1-1; no firm D call. CDR3 length: 12 amino acids. CDR1 and CDR2 from the germline V gene are SGHDT and YYEEEE. The V gene lost 0 bases and the J gene lost 1 base, with 1 base spanning the gap. The CDR3, as DNA: TGTGCCAGCAGCTTGGCGAACACTGAAGCTTTCTTT. It is translated as CASSLANTEAFF.

The rearrangement links TRBV27 to TRBJ2-1, with 7 positions matching TRBD2. The CDR3 runs 15 residues. The trim removed 5 bases at V and 6 bases at J, leaving 10 bases unmatched. Germline CDR1 reads MNHEY; CDR2 reads SMNVEV (reference sequence). The CDR3 here is CASSPVEGGPNEQFF. The DNA of the CDR3 is TGTGCCAGCAGTCCGGTGGAGGGAGGGCCCAATGAGCAGTTCTTC.

The chain is built from TRBV13 and TRBJ2-7; TRBD2 might be the D (6 bases). V was trimmed by 1 base and J by 2 bases, leaving 12 bases between them. There are 15 residues in the CDR3. Looked up from germline, CDR1 is PRHDT and CDR2 is FYEKMQ (reference sequence). CDR3 nucleotides: TGTGCCAGCAGCTTAGTCGCGGGGTTGCCCTACGAGCAGTACTTC. Its translation: CASSLVAGLPYEQYF.

The genes are TRBV6-1 and TRBJ2-7; D unclear. V was cut by 4 bases and J by 5 bases, with 9 bases left in between. Germline V gene data show CDR1 as MNHNS and CDR2 as SASEGT. The CDR3 is made up of 12 amino acids. The CDR3 nucleotides are TGTGCCAGCAGTGGGGTCCCCCACGAGCAGTACTTC. It yields the protein CASSGVPHEQYF.

The chain carries TRBV7-8 and TRBJ1-1; weak D call: TRBD1 (6 bases). V gave up 0 bases and J gave up 11 bases, with 16 bases separating them. The CDR3 has 14 residues. Looked up from germline, CDR1 is SGHVS and CDR2 is FQNEAQ. In DNA form, the CDR3 reads TGTGCCAGCAGCTTAGCGACACAGGGAGGGTCTGCTTTCTTT. This sequence encodes CASSLATQGGSAFF.

J is TRBJ2-3 and V is TRBV5-1; 9 bases are shared with TRBD2. Germline V gives CDR1 SGHRS, CDR2 YFSETQ. Trimming took 0 bases from V and 3 from J; bases not matched to a gene: 8. The CDR3 spans 17 residues. The CDR3 nucleotides are TGCGCCAGCAGCTTGGGGGTAGCGGGAGAGTGGACAGATACGCAGTATTTT. Amino acids: CASSLGVAGEWTDTQYF. Full variable domain (remainder filled in from reference TRBV5-1 and TRBJ2-3): KAGVTQTPRYLIKTRGQQVTLSCSPISGHRSVSWYQQTPGQGLQFLFEYFSETQRNKGNFPGRFSGRQFSNSRSEMNVSTLELGDSALYLCASSLGVAGEWTDTQYFGPGTRLTVL.

This clonotype was observed a handful of times. The CDR3, as DNA: TGTGCCATCTTACCCGACTCCCGCTTTGTGGACACCATATATTTT. It yields the protein CAILPDSRFVDTIYF. The chain has TRBV10-3 and TRBJ1-3; D gene ambiguous. Per germline, CDR1 ENHRY and CDR2 SYGVKD. This CDR3 contains 15 residues. Trimming took 8 bases from V and 8 from J, leaving 22 bases between them.

This clonotype appeared a few times. This chain joins TRBV30 and TRBJ2-2; the match to TRBD2 covers 16 bases. The trim removed 7 bases at V and 4 bases at J, leaving 6 bases unmatched. The CDR3 totals 16 residues. Germline V gene lookup returns CDR1 GTSNPN and CDR2 SVGIG (reference sequence). As DNA, the CDR3 is TGTGCCTTCGGGGGGACTAGCGGGAGGGGCACCGGGGAGCTGTTTTTT. Its protein is CAFGGTSGRGTGELFF.

This clonotype was observed a handful of times. The rearrangement uses TRBV2 and TRBJ2-1, with D possibly being TRBD2 (5 bases). The V and J ends lost 4 bases and 5 bases respectively, with 18 bases between them. This CDR3 region has 16 residues. Germline CDR1 is SNHLY and CDR2 is FYNNEI. CDR3 residues: CASSVSAAPRDNEQFF. CDR3 in DNA: TGTGCCAGCAGTGTGAGTGCTGCTCCGAGGGACAATGAGCAGTTCTTC.

This clonotype was counted between two and nine times. The genes are TRBV6-5 and TRBJ2-5; 10 bases fit TRBD2. This CDR3 is built from 18 residues. With V trimmed by 6 bases and J by 5 bases, 18 bases remained unmatched. The germline gives CDR1 MNHEY, CDR2 SVGAGI. The CDR3 DNA reads as TGTGCCAGCAGGGTCAGCGGGAGGGCGAGGTTGGAAGCGGAGACCCAGTACTTC. Encoded protein: CASRVSGRARLEAETQYF.

This chain connects TRBV20-1 to TRBJ1-6; 9 bases are a match to TRBD1. This CDR3 is 13 amino acids long. CDR1 is DFQATT and CDR2 is SNEGSKA in the germline V gene (reference sequence). V gave up 2 bases and J gave up 11 bases; unmatched junction bases: 4. The CDR3 DNA reads as TGCAGTGCTAGACCGGGACAGGGTCCACCCCTCCACTTT. It encodes CSARPGQGPPLHF.

V gene TRBV29-1 combines with J gene TRBJ2-1; weak D call: TRBD1 (6 bases). CDR3 length: 14 residues. Between the trimmed V and J ends, which lost 4 bases and 6 bases, there was a span of 16 bases. Germline V gives CDR1 SQVTM, CDR2 ANQGSEA. The CDR3 sequence: CSVGFRGYGNEQFF. The CDR3 coding sequence is TGCAGCGTTGGGTTCAGGGGTTACGGCAATGAGCAGTTCTTC.

This CDR3 reads CASSQAKGMEAFF. In DNA, the CDR3 is TGTGCCAGCAGCCAAGCTAAGGGGATGGAAGCTTTCTTT. V is TRBV4-2 and J is TRBJ1-1, with a possible D match to TRBD1 (5 bases). V was trimmed by 1 base and J by 8 bases, leaving 11 bases between them. Germline CDR1 LGHNA, CDR2 YNFKEQ. The CDR3 covers 13 residues.

This clonotype was recorded at least ten times. The genes are TRBV27 and TRBJ2-7; 7 nucleotides line up with TRBD1. The CDR3 length is 13 residues. CDR1 MNHEY and CDR2 SMNVEV come from the germline V gene (reference sequence). V dropped 7 bases and J dropped 5; count of bases not matched to a gene: 8. In nucleotides, the CDR3 is TGTGCCAGCACCGAGAGACAGGGCCACGAGCAGTACTTC. It translates to CASTERQGHEQYF.

The rearrangement uses TRBV9 and TRBJ2-7, with TRBD2 as a possible D gene (5 bases). Per the germline V gene, CDR1 is SGDLS and CDR2 is YYNGEE. The germline V and J ends were trimmed by 0 bases and 4 bases, with 14 bases remaining between them. The CDR3 has 15 amino acids. The chain's CDR3 is CASSVGSDWGYEQYF. The CDR3 nucleotides are TGTGCCAGCAGCGTAGGATCGGACTGGGGATACGAGCAGTACTTC. The complete variable domain, with remaining parts taken from reference TRBV9 and TRBJ2-7, reads DSGVTQTPKHLITATGQRVTLRCSPRSGDLSVYWYQQSLDQGLQFLIQYYNGEERAKGNILERFSAQQFPDLHSELNLSSLELGDSALYFCASSVGSDWGYEQYFGPGTRLTVT.

This clonotype showed up just a few times. The chain joins TRBV5-6 to TRBJ1-5; no clear D. The CDR3 sequence is 14 residues long. V was trimmed by 4 bases and J by 3 bases, leaving 11 bases between them. Looked up from germline, CDR1 is SGHDT and CDR2 is YYEEEE. CDR3 sequence reads: CASSLTGINQPQHF. The DNA of the CDR3 is TGTGCCAGCAGCCTCACGGGGATCAATCAGCCCCAGCATTTT.

The chain joins TRBV14 to TRBJ2-3, with 9 bases aligning to TRBD2. The CDR3 runs to 18 residues. The V gene's germline CDR1 is SGHDN and CDR2 FVKESK. V trimming: 4 bases; J trimming: 2 bases; junction bases outside the gene matches: 13. The CDR3 loop reads CASSLIPPGTSHTDTQYF. The CDR3, as DNA: TGTGCCAGCAGCCTTATTCCTCCCGGGACTAGCCACACAGATACGCAGTATTTT.

This clonotype was counted only a few times. The chain couples TRBV5-1 to TRBJ1-1, with a tentative D call TRBD1 (6 bases). V lost 1 base and J 6 bases, leaving 19 bases between the germline ends. This CDR3 has 16 amino acids. Germline V CDR1 and CDR2: SGHRS, YFSETQ. The CDR3 sequence is CASSLRQGSATAEAFF. The CDR3 DNA is TGCGCCAGCAGCTTGCGGCAGGGGTCGGCAACAGCTGAAGCTTTCTTT.

This clonotype came up many times. This rearrangement joins TRBV11-1 to TRBJ1-3; D is perhaps TRBD1 (5 bases). This CDR3 has 18 amino acids. V was cut by 5 bases and J by 2 bases, with 22 bases left in between. The germline CDR1 and CDR2 sequences are SGHAT and FQDESV (reference sequence). The CDR3 loop is CASSTNDGARTTGNTIYF. The CDR3 nucleotides are TGTGCCAGCAGCACCAACGACGGCGCCAGGACAACTGGAAACACCATATATTTT.

This clonotype appeared a few times. The rearrangement uses TRBV20-1 and TRBJ2-7; D unresolved. From germline, CDR1 is DFQATT and CDR2 SNEGSKA (reference sequence). The germline V and J ends were trimmed by 8 bases and 4 bases, with 12 bases remaining between them. The length of the CDR3 is 11 residues. CDR3 protein: CSTASSYEQYF. The CDR3 DNA reads as TGCAGTACAGCCTCGTCTTACGAGCAGTACTTC.

This clonotype was recorded a few times. The chain employs TRBV5-1 and TRBJ2-7, with D tentatively TRBD1 (6 bases). The V and J ends lost 3 bases and 5 bases respectively, with 9 bases between them. This CDR3 is 12 amino acids long. Germline CDR1 reads SGHRS; CDR2 reads YFSETQ. CDR3 region: CASSWSGDEQYF. In DNA form, the CDR3 reads TGCGCCAGCAGCTGGTCAGGGGACGAGCAGTACTTC.

This clonotype was counted a few times. The chain joins TRBV7-9 to TRBJ1-2; D might be TRBD1 (6 bases). There are 12 residues in the CDR3. The ends were cut back, 2 bases at V and 7 bases at J, with 8 bases in the middle. CDR1 is SEHNR and CDR2 is FQNEAQ in the germline V gene (reference sequence). Here the CDR3 DNA reads TGTGCCAGCAGCTTACAGGGGATTGGCTACACCTTC. Amino acid sequence: CASSLQGIGYTF.

This clonotype showed up just a few times. The chain joins TRBV24-1 to TRBJ2-3; TRBD2 might be the D (5 bases). The CDR3 has 15 residues. The V and J ends lost 4 bases and 3 bases respectively, with 13 bases between them. Germline CDR1 reads KGHDR; CDR2 reads SFDVKD. The CDR3 here is CATSEVGEGTDTQYF. In DNA form, the CDR3 reads TGTGCCACCAGTGAGGTCGGGGAAGGGACAGATACGCAGTATTTT.

The V and J genes are TRBV13 and TRBJ2-5, with D uncertain. V was cut by 4 bases and J by 4 bases, with 16 bases left in between. The CDR3 consists of 15 residues. Germline V gene lookup returns CDR1 PRHDT and CDR2 FYEKMQ (reference sequence). CDR3 DNA: TGTGCCAGCAGCTCTGGGTCCCTGGGCGGAGAGACCCAGTACTTC. Its protein product is CASSSGSLGGETQYF.

The rearrangement uses TRBV28 and TRBJ1-4; a weak D match, TRBD1 (5 bases). V was shortened by 5 bases and J by 7 bases, with 8 bases between the two germline ends. CDR3 length equals 12 residues. Germline V lookup: CDR1 MDHEN, CDR2 SYDVKM. As DNA, the CDR3 is TGTGCCAGCAGTCAAGGGGTTGAAAAACTGTTTTTT. It codes for CASSQGVEKLFF.

The V gene is TRBV9, the J gene TRBJ2-3; 10 bases are shared with TRBD2. Germline V gene lookup returns CDR1 SGDLS and CDR2 YYNGEE. Germline trimming cut 0 bases from V and 5 bases from J; bases unmatched to any gene: 3. This CDR3 contains 15 residues. The CDR3: CASSVAASGGDTQYF. The DNA for the CDR3 is TGTGCCAGCAGCGTAGCGGCTAGCGGGGGAGATACGCAGTATTTT.

Comments on this clonotype: The junction departs from germline at one end; a sequencing error may be responsible. The CDR3 region has the DNA TGTCCCAGCAGTTACAGTCCGGGGGATAATGAAAAACTGTTTTTT. Protein product: CPSSYSPGDNEKLFF. V usage is TRBV6-5 and J usage is TRBJ1-4, with D possibly being TRBD1 (5 bases). The CDR3 extends over 15 amino acids. Germline V gene data show CDR1 as MNHEY and CDR2 as SVGAGI.

This chain joins TRBV3-1 and TRBJ2-5; TRBD2 might be the D (5 bases). Germline V CDR1 and CDR2: LGHDT, YNNKEL (reference sequence). Trimming took off 1 base at V and 8 bases at J, with 14 bases between the two ends. This CDR3 is built from 14 residues. The CDR3 nucleotides are TGTGCCAGCAGCCAAGGTGTACTAGAGGAAACCCAGTACTTC. It encodes CASSQGVLEETQYF.

This clonotype was observed a few times. V is TRBV7-2 and J is TRBJ1-6; D is unresolved. Germline lookup yields CDR1 SGHTA and CDR2 FQGNSA. V lost 6 bases and J lost 7, with 16 bases in between. The CDR3 covers 15 residues. The CDR3 DNA reads TGTGCCAGCAGTGAATCGGGTCTTCCAAATTCACCCCTCCACTTT. This encodes CASSESGLPNSPLHF. Complete variable domain (other parts from reference TRBV7-2 and TRBJ1-6): GAGVSQSPSNKVTEKGKDVELRCDPISGHTALYWYRQSLGQGLEFLIYFQGNSAPDKSGLPSDRFSAERTGGSVSTLTIQRTQQEDSAVYLCASSESGLPNSPLHFGNGTRLTVT.